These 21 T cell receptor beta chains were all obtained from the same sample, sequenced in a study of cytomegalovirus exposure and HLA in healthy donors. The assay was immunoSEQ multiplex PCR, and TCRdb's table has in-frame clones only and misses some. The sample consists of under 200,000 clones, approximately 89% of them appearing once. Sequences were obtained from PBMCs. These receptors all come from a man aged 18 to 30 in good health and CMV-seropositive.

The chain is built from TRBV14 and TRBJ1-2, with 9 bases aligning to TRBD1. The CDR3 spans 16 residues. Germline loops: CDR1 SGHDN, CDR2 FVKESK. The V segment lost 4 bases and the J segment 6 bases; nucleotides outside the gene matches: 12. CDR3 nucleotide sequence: TGTGCCAGCAGCCTACCGGGACAGGGAACGGAGCATGGCTACACCTTC. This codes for CASSLPGQGTEHGYTF. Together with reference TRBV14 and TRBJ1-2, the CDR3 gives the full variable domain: EAGVTQFPSHSVIEKGQTVTLRCDPISGHDNLYWYRRVMGKEIKFLLHFVKESKQDESGMPNNRFLAERTGGTYSTLKVQPAELEDSGVYFCASSLPGQGTEHGYTFGSGTRLTVV.

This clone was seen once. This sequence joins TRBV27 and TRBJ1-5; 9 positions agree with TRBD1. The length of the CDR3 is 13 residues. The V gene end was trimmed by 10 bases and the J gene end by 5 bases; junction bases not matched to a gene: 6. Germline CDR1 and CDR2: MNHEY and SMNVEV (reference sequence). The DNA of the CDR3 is TGTGCCACCGGACAGGGGCGTGATCAGCCCCAGCATTTT. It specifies CATGQGRDQPQHF.

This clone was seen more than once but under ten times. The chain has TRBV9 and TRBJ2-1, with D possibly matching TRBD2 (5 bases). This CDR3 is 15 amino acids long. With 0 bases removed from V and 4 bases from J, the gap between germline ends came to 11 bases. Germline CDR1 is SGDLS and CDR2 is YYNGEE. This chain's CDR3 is CASSVAGNSYNEQFF. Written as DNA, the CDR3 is TGTGCCAGCAGCGTAGCCGGGAACAGTTACAATGAGCAGTTCTTC.

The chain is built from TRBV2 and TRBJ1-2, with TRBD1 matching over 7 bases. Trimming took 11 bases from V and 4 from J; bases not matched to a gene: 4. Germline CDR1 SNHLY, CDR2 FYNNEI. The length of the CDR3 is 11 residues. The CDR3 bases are TGTGCCGCCAGACAGGGCTATGGCTACACCTTC. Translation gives CAARQGYGYTF. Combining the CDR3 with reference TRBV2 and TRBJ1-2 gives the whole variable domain EPEVTQTPSHQVTQMGQEVILRCVPISNHLYFYWYRQILGQKVEFLVSFYNNEISEKSEIFDDQFSVERPDGSNFTLKIRSTKLEDSAMYFCAARQGYGYTFGSGTRLTVV.

The CDR3: CASSPSRGTDTQYF. In DNA, the CDR3 is TGTGCCAGCTCACCATCGAGGGGGACAGATACGCAGTATTTT. The gene calls are TRBV18 and TRBJ2-3; D might be TRBD1 (6 bases). V gave up 2 bases and J gave up 3 bases, with 9 bases separating them. The germline CDR1 and CDR2 sequences are KGHSH and LQKENI. CDR3 length: 14 amino acids.

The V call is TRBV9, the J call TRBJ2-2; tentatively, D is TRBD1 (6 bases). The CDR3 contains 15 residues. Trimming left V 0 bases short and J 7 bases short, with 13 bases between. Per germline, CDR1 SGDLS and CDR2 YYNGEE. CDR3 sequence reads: CASSVGGQGNGELFF. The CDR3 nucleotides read TGTGCCAGCAGCGTAGGTGGGCAGGGGAACGGGGAGCTGTTTTTT.

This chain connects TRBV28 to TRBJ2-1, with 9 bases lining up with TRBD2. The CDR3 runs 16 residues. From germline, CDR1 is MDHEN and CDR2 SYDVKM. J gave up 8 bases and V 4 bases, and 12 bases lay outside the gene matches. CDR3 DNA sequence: TGTGCCAGCAGTTCGTACCTTAGCGGGAGTGGGTATGAGCAGTTCTTC. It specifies CASSSYLSGSGYEQFF. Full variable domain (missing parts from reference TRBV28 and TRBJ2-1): DVKVTQSSRYLVKRTGEKVFLECVQDMDHENMFWYRQDPGLGLRLIYFSYDVKMKEKGDIPEGYSVSREKKERFSLILESASTNQTSMYLCASSSYLSGSGYEQFFGPGTRLTVL.

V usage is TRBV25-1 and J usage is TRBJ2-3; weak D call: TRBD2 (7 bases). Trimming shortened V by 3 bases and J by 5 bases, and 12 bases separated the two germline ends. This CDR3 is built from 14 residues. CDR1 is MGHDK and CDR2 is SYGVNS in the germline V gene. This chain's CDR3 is CASSEAGAGDTQYF. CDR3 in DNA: TGTGCCAGCAGTGAGGCGGGGGCGGGAGATACGCAGTATTTT.

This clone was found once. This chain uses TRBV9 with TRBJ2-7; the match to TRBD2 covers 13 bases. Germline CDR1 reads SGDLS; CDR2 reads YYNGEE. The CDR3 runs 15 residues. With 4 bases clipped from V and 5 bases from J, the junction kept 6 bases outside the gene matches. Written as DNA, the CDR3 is TGTGCCAGCAGCCTCAGAGGGACTAGCGGGAACGAGCAGTACTTC. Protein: CASSLRGTSGNEQYF.

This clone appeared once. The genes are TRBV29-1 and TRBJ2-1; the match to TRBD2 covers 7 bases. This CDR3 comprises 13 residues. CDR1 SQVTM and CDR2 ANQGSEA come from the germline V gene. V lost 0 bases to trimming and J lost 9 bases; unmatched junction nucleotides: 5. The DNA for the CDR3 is TGCAGCGTTGAAGATCTGCGGGGGAGTGAGCAGTTCTTC. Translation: CSVEDLRGSEQFF.

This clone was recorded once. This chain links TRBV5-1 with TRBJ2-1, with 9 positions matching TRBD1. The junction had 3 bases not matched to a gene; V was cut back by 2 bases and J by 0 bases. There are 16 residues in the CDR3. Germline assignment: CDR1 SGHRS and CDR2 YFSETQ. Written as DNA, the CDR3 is TGCGCCAGCAGCTTACAGGGGGCAAGCTCCTACAATGAGCAGTTCTTC. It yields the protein CASSLQGASSYNEQFF.

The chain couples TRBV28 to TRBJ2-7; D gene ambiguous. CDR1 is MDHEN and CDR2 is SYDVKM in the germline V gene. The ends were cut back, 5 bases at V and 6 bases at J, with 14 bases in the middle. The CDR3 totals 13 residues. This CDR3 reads CASSSRRVREQYF. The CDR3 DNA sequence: TGTGCCAGCAGTAGTAGAAGAGTCCGCGAGCAGTACTTC.

The CDR3 DNA reads as TGTGCCAGCCGAGAAGAGACCCAGTACTTC. Protein sequence: CASREETQYF. This chain connects TRBV6-1 to TRBJ2-5; no firm D call. Deletions cut 8 bases from V and 3 bases from J, with 4 bases between. Germline CDR1 is MNHNS and CDR2 is SASEGT. The CDR3 runs 10 residues.

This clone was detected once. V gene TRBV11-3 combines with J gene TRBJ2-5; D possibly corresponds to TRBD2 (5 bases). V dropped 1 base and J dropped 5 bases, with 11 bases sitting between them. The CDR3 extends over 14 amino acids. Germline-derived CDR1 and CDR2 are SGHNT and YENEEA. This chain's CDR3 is CASSLGRVAETQYF. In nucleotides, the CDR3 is TGTGCCAGCAGCTTAGGGCGGGTCGCGGAGACCCAGTACTTC. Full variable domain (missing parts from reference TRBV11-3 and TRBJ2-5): EAGVVQSPRYKIIEKKQPVAFWCNPISGHNTLYWYLQNLGQGPELLIRYENEEAVDDSQLPKDRFSAERLKGVDSTLKIQPAELGDSAVYLCASSLGRVAETQYFGPGTRLLVL.

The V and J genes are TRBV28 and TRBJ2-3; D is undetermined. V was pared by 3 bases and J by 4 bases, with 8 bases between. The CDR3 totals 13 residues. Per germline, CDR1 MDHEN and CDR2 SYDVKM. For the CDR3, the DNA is TGTGCCAGCAGTTTTTTAGTATCAGATACGCAGTATTTT. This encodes CASSFLVSDTQYF.

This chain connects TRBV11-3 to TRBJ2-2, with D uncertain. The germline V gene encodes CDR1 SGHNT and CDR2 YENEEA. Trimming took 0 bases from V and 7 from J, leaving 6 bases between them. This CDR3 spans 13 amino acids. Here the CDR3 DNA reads TGTGCCAGCAGCTTAGACCGCGTCGGGGAGCTGTTTTTT. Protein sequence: CASSLDRVGELFF.

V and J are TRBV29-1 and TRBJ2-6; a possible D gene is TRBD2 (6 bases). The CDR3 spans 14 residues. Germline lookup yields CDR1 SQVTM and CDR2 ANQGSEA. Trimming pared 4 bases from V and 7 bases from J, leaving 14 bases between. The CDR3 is CSVAGGSVANVLTF. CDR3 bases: TGCAGCGTTGCCGGGGGTTCGGTAGCCAACGTCCTGACTTTC.

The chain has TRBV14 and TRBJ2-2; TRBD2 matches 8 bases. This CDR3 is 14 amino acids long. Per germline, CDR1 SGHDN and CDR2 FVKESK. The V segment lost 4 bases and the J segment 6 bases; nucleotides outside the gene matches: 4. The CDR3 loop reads CASSRTSSPGELFF. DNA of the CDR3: TGTGCCAGCAGCCGGACTAGCAGCCCCGGGGAGCTGTTTTTT.

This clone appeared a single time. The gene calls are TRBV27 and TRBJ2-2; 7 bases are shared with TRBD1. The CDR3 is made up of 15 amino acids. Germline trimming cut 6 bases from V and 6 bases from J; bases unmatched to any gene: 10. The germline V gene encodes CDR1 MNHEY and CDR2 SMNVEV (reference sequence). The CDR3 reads CASRTGQTGSGELFF. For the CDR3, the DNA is TGTGCCAGCAGAACGGGACAGACCGGGTCCGGGGAGCTGTTTTTT.

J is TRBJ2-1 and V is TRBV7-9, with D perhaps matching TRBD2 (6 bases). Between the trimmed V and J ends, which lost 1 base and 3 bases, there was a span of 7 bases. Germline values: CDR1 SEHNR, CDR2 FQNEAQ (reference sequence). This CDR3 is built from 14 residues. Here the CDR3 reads CASSLEGLYNEQFF. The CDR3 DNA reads TGTGCCAGCAGCTTAGAGGGACTCTACAATGAGCAGTTCTTC.

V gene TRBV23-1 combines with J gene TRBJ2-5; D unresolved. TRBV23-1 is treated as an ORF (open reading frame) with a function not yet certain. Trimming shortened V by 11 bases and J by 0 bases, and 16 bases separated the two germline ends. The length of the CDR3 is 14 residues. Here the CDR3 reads CALPRHLYQETQYF. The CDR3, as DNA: TGCGCCCTTCCTCGACACCTGTACCAAGAGACCCAGTACTTC.